What follows is one T cell receptor beta chain and its context. The antigen is unknown. This sample is part of a study of cytomegalovirus exposure and HLA in healthy donors. Generated by immunoSEQ multiplex PCR, the TCRdb table keeps only in-frame clones and is missing some. The table includes about 160,000 clones, about 90% detected once. The CDR3 length is 15 residues. Per germline, CDR1 MNHEY and CDR2 SMNVEV (reference sequence). The J segment lost 2 bases and the V segment lost 3 bases, leaving 5 bases of the junction unmatched. Study-level results: TCR beta chains numbering 164 were designated cytomegalovirus-associated. That first-cohort TCR clusters tended to co-occur in the 120 or so validation repertoires was found in a later analysis.

The chain carries TRBV27 and TRBJ2-3; TRBD1 agrees at 7 bases. This clonotype originated in a woman younger than 30 in good health and CMV-seropositive. Sequencing was performed on PBMCs. For the CDR3, the DNA is TGTGCCAGCAGTTTGGGGACAGTGGCCACAGATACGCAGTATTTT. Encoded protein: CASSLGTVATDTQYF.